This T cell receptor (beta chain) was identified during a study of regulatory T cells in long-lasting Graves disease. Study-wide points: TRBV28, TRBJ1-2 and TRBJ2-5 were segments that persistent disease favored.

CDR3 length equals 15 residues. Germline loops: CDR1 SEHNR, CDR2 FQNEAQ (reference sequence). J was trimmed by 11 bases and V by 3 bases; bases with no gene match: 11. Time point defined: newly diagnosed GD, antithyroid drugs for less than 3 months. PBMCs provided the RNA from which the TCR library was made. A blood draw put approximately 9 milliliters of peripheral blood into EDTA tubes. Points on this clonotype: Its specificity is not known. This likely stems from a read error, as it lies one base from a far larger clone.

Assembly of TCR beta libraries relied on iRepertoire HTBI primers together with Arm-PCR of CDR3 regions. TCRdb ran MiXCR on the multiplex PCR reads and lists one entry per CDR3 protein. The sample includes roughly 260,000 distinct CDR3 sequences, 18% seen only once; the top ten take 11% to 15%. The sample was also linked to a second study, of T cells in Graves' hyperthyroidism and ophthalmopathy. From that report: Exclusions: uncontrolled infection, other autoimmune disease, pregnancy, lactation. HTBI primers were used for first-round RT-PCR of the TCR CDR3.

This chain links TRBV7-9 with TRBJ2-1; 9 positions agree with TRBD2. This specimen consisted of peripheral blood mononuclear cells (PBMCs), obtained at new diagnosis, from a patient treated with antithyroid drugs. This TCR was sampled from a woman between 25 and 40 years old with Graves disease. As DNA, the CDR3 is TGTGCCAGCAGCTTGTCCGGACTAGCGCGGAACAAGCAGTTCTTC. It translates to CASSLSGLARNKQFF.